The T cell receptor (beta chain) described here comes from a study of cytomegalovirus exposure and HLA in healthy donors. The study, taken as a whole, reports: In a later analysis, the majority of CMV-associated beta chains seemingly showed HLA restriction. A later analysis associated some 16,000 TCR beta sequences with HLA alleles at a 0.05 false discovery rate.

Concerning this clone itself: Antigen specificity is unknown.

Unmatched junction bases numbered 5, after V lost 3 bases and J lost 4 bases. Germline-derived CDR1 and CDR2 are MDHEN and SYDVKM. This CDR3 is 15 amino acids long. Primers included in the PCR were 60 Vbeta and 13 Jbeta primers. Some clones are missing from TCRdb's copy, which holds only in-frame ones; the method was immunoSEQ multiplex PCR. The table shows approximately 200,000 clones, with around three quarters occurring only once. Sequenced input: PBMCs. This sequence originates from a man between 35 and 55 years old in good health and CMV-seronegative. The rearrangement uses TRBV28 and TRBJ2-3; 9 bases fit TRBD1. The CDR3 reads CASSLGDRDPDTQYF. CDR3 nucleotides: TGTGCCAGCAGTTTGGGGGACAGGGACCCAGATACGCAGTATTTT. The full variable domain, rest sourced from reference TRBV28 and TRBJ2-3, is DVKVTQSSRYLVKRTGEKVFLECVQDMDHENMFWYRQDPGLGLRLIYFSYDVKMKEKGDIPEGYSVSREKKERFSLILESASTNQTSMYLCASSLGDRDPDTQYFGPGTRLTVL.